This is a list of T cell receptor beta chains from one sample in a study of T-cell memory formation after mild COVID-19. TCRdb independently ran MiXCR on the 5' RACE reads; one entry per CDR3 protein. This sample has 250,000 to 300,000 distinct CDR3 sequences, with around 15% found just once. The sequenced sample was PBMCs or a T cell subset sorted from them (not recorded which). These receptors were collected from a man in his late teens or twenties who had mild COVID-19 (a few samples of this study predate the infection). Cell type and time point are not known. Each CDR3 is given with its conserved first and last residue. A D gene is named only where the DNA matches it firmly. Rows give clone size only sometimes, using once, few, many, or a class for an expanded clone.

j_call	v_call	clone_size	d_call	cdr3_nt	cdr3_aa
TRBJ1-2	TRBV5-1	many	-	TGCGCCAGCAGCTTGGTATCCCTAAACTATGGCTACACCTTC	CASSLVSLNYGYTF
TRBJ1-6	TRBV7-6	few	-	TGTGCCAGCAGCCCAGGATTTGGTCTAAATTCACCCCTCCACTTT	CASSPGFGLNSPLHF
TRBJ2-5	TRBV6-2/TRBV6-3	many	TRBD2	TGTGCCAGCAGTCTCGCCGGGCGGGAGGAGACCCAGTACTTC	CASSLAGREETQYF
TRBJ1-5	TRBV20-1	-	TRBD1	TGCAGTGCTAGCCTGACAGGGAAAAGCAATCAGCCCCAGCATTTT	CSASLTGKSNQPQHF
TRBJ1-6	TRBV7-9	-	-	TGTGCCAGCAGCGACAAAGCCGTGGGACCCCTCCACTTT	CASSDKAVGPLHF
TRBJ2-3	TRBV24-1	-	TRBD1	TGTGCCACCAGTGACGCCGGGACAGGCCACACTTATACGCAGTATTTT	CATSDAGTGHTYTQYF
TRBJ2-7	TRBV28	few	-	TGTGCCAGCAGTCCCCCGATCTACGAGCAGTACTTC	CASSPPIYEQYF
TRBJ1-1	TRBV7-7	-	-	TGTGCCAGCAGTAAATCTGTGTTCGCTGAAGCTTTCTTT	CASSKSVFAEAFF
TRBJ2-5	TRBV6-6	-	TRBD1	TGTGCCAGCAGTAAGGGACAGGTCGAGACCCAGTACTTC	CASSKGQVETQYF
TRBJ1-2	TRBV4-1	-	-	TGCGCCAGCAGCCAAGATGACCGAGAAAACTATGGCTACACCTTC	CASSQDDRENYGYTF
TRBJ2-3	TRBV7-2	-	-	TGTGCCAGCAGCTTGGCCGTCCATACGCAGTATTTT	CASSLAVHTQYF
TRBJ1-4	TRBV7-9	few	-	TGTGCCAGCAGCCTTGACCCTAAGGGAAAACTGTTTTTT	CASSLDPKGKLFF
TRBJ1-5	TRBV6-5	few	-	TGTGCCAGCACCTCATTAGGGAGGAATCAGCCCCAGCATTTT	CASTSLGRNQPQHF
TRBJ1-2	TRBV28	few	-	TGTGCCAGCATCTCACCCCTCTTTAACTATGGCTACACCTTC	CASISPLFNYGYTF
TRBJ1-5	TRBV7-6	-	-	TGTTCCAGCAGCTTAGAGGCCGGGAGCAATCAGCCCCAGCATTTT	CSSSLEAGSNQPQHF
TRBJ2-5	TRBV6-2/TRBV6-3	many	TRBD2	TGTGCCAGCACCCCGATCGGGACTAGCGGGGAGACCCAGTACTTC	CASTPIGTSGETQYF
TRBJ2-5	TRBV2	few	-	TGTGCCAGCAGCCTTAGAGAAGAGACCCAGTACTTC	CASSLREETQYF
TRBJ2-2	TRBV12-3/TRBV12-4	-	TRBD1	TGTGCCACCAGACAGGGGGTTCCCGGGGAGCTGTTTTTT	CATRQGVPGELFF
TRBJ2-7	TRBV20-1	few	-	TGCAGTGCTAGAGATATGTACGAGCAGTACTTC	CSARDMYEQYF
TRBJ2-1	TRBV7-2	-	-	TGTGCCAGCAGCCTCGGACTCCCTTCGTTCTTC	CASSLGLPSFF
TRBJ2-3	TRBV5-1	-	TRBD2	TGCGCCAGCAGCAGGCTAGCGGGGGAGGTAGATACGCAGTATTTT	CASSRLAGEVDTQYF
TRBJ1-4	TRBV7-9	few	-	TGTGCCAGCGGGTTCGCAGAGAAACTGTTTTTT	CASGFAEKLFF
TRBJ2-7	TRBV5-1	-	-	TGCGCCAGCAGCTTGGAGGGGACCTACGAGCAGTACTTC	CASSLEGTYEQYF
TRBJ1-1	TRBV12-5	few	-	TGTGCTAGTGGTTTTCGGAACACTGAAGCTTTCTTT	CASGFRNTEAFF
TRBJ2-7	TRBV10-3	-	-	TGTGCCATCAGTGAGGCAGGGATCAGCTCCTACGAGCAGTACTTC	CAISEAGISSYEQYF
TRBJ1-6	TRBV25-1	-	-	TGTGCCAGCAAAGTCCAGGGGTTTTATTCACCCCTCCACTTT	CASKVQGFYSPLHF
TRBJ1-1	TRBV28	-	-	TGTGCCAGCAGCCAATTAAGGACTGAAGCTTTCTTT	CASSQLRTEAFF
TRBJ1-2	TRBV25-1	-	-	TGTGCCAGCAGCCCAGGGAGGTTCGGGGGCTACACCTTC	CASSPGRFGGYTF
TRBJ2-1	TRBV29-1	-	-	TGCAGCGTTGAAGTTCAGGGGGGGAATGAGCAGTTCTTC	CSVEVQGGNEQFF
TRBJ1-1	TRBV4-1	few	TRBD1	TGCGCCAGCAGCCCACTTACCGGGACAGGGAACACTGAAGCTTTCTTT	CASSPLTGTGNTEAFF
TRBJ2-5	TRBV12-3/TRBV12-4	few	TRBD1	TGTGCCAGCGGATTAATTTCGGGACAGTGGGATCTGGGGACCCAGTACTTC	CASGLISGQWDLGTQYF
TRBJ1-2	TRBV5-1	few	-	TGCGCCAGCAGCTTGGAAGACGCTGAATTAGGTGGCTACACCTTC	CASSLEDAELGGYTF
TRBJ2-5	TRBV9	-	-	TGTGCCAGCAGCGTAGGAATCCAAGAGACCCAGTACTTC	CASSVGIQETQYF
TRBJ2-2	TRBV5-5	-	TRBD1	TGTGCCAGCAGCTGGGACAGCCCTTCCCGGGAGCTGTTTTTT	CASSWDSPSRELFF
TRBJ1-5	TRBV25-1	many	TRBD1	TGTGCCAGCAGTGAGCAACAGGGGAACAATCAGCCCCAGCATTTT	CASSEQQGNNQPQHF
TRBJ2-3	TRBV4-1	-	TRBD2	TGCGCCAGCCATCCTAGCGGGTCCCCCTTTTTGCCAGATACGCAGTATTTT	CASHPSGSPFLPDTQYF
TRBJ2-1	TRBV20-1	-	TRBD1	TGCAGTGCTAGTCCTGTTGAAGGACAGGGCTATCACAATGAGCAGTTCTTC	CSASPVEGQGYHNEQFF
TRBJ1-1	TRBV6-2/TRBV6-3	-	TRBD1	TGTGCCAGCAGCCTTGGACAGGGGGGCTTGACTGAAGCTTTCTTT	CASSLGQGGLTEAFF
TRBJ2-1	TRBV7-3	many	-	TGTGCCAGCTCCGGGACGGACTACAATGAGCAGTTCTTC	CASSGTDYNEQFF
TRBJ1-6	TRBV6-2/TRBV6-3	-	-	TGTGCCAGCAGTCCCCGAGATTCACCCCTCCACTTT	CASSPRDSPLHF
TRBJ1-3	TRBV7-9	-	-	TGTGCCAGCAGCCCAATATCATACCTCTCTGGAAACACCATATATTTT	CASSPISYLSGNTIYF
TRBJ2-3	TRBV7-3	few	-	TGTGCCAGCAAGAAAGGCGGCACAGATACGCAGTATTTT	CASKKGGTDTQYF
TRBJ2-3	TRBV4-3	few	TRBD2	TGCGCCAGCAGCCAAGACGGTTGGCGGGGGTCTAGCACAGATACGCAGTATTTT	CASSQDGWRGSSTDTQYF
TRBJ1-4	TRBV3-1	few	-	TGTGCCAGCAGAATGTCGGCAACTAATGAAAAACTGTTTTTT	CASRMSATNEKLFF
TRBJ2-5	TRBV20-1	few	-	TGCAGTGCTAGAACCGATAGACTTAGTCTGGCAGAGACCCAGTACTTC	CSARTDRLSLAETQYF
TRBJ2-5	TRBV7-7	-	TRBD2	TGTGCCAGCAGCTTAGGGGGCAGCGGGGGGCAAGAGACCCAGTACTTC	CASSLGGSGGQETQYF
TRBJ1-5	TRBV4-3	-	-	TGCGCCAGCAGCCAAGGACTCAGGTCCGACAATCAGCCCCAGCATTTT	CASSQGLRSDNQPQHF
TRBJ1-1	TRBV2	few	-	TGTGCCAGCAGGTCGTTGGCCACTGAAGCTTTCTTT	CASRSLATEAFF
TRBJ1-1	TRBV5-1	many	-	TGCGCCAGCAGCTCATTGGGGGTGGGGAGCACTGAAGCTTTCTTT	CASSSLGVGSTEAFF
TRBJ1-5	TRBV7-8	few	-	TGTGCCAGCAGCTTAGGAGAATTCAGGGGAATGAGGCGCAATCAGCCCCAGCATTTT	CASSLGEFRGMRRNQPQHF
TRBJ2-7	TRBV20-1	many	TRBD1	TGCAGCGTTATGCGACAGGGGGTCTCCTACGAGCAGTACTTC	CSVMRQGVSYEQYF
TRBJ1-4	TRBV7-2	-	-	TGTGCCACCGGCCCTTATCGGCGGAATGAAAAACTGTTTTTT	CATGPYRRNEKLFF
TRBJ2-2	TRBV7-3	-	TRBD2	TGTGCCAGCAGCTCCCGACTAGCAGCGAACACCGGGGAGCTGTTTTTT	CASSSRLAANTGELFF
TRBJ2-1	TRBV7-6	-	-	TGTGCCAGCAGCTTACGAAGGGCTGATGTGCAGTTCTTC	CASSLRRADVQFF
TRBJ1-2	TRBV5-1	many	-	TGCGCCAGCAGCCTTTTCGACCGAGCTAACTATGGCTACACCTTC	CASSLFDRANYGYTF
TRBJ1-2	TRBV4-1	-	TRBD1	TGCGCCAGCAGCCCACTGAGGACAGGAGGCTACACCTTC	CASSPLRTGGYTF